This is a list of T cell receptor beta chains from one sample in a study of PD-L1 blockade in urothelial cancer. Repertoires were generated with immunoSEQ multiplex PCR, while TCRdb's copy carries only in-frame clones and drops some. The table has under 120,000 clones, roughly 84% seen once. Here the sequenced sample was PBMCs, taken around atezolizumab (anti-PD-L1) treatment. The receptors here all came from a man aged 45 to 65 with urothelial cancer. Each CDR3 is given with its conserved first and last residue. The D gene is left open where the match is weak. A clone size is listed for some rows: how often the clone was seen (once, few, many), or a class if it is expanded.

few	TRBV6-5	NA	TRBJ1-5	TGTGCCAGCAGTTCCTCCCGACAGAATAGCAATCAGCCCCAGCATTTT	CASSSSRQNSNQPQHF
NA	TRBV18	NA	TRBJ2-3	TGTGCCAGCTCACTAACATATTTAGCGTCTAGCACAGATACGCAGTATTTT	CASSLTYLASSTDTQYF
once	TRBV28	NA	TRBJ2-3	TGTGCCAGCGGCCGGGATCCTAGCACAGATACGCAGTATTTT	CASGRDPSTDTQYF
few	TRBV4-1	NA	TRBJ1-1	TGCGCCAGCAGCAGCTACGGAGAAAAGAACACTGAAGCTTTCTTT	CASSSYGEKNTEAFF
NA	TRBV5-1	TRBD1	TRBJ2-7	TGCGCCAGCAGCCTCCGGACAGGGCCCTACGAGCAGTACTTC	CASSLRTGPYEQYF
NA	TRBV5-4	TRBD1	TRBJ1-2	TGTGCCAGCAGGGATGGGACAGGGAACTCCGTCTATGGCTACACCTTC	CASRDGTGNSVYGYTF
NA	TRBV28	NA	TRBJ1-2	TGTGCCAGCAGCCTACAGGTGGTCTATGGCTACACCTTC	CASSLQVVYGYTF
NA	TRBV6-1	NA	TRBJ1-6	TGTGGTACTAGGACAGAGTATAATTCACCCCTCCACTTT	CGTRTEYNSPLHF
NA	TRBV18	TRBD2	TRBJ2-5	TGTGCCAGCTCACCGATAAGTAGCGGGCGGGGGACCCAGTACTTC	CASSPISSGRGTQYF
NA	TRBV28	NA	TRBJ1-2	TGTGCCAGCAGTTTACGGGTCTATGGCTACACCTTC	CASSLRVYGYTF
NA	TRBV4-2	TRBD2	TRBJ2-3	TGTGCCAGCAGCCAAGGCCCTAGCGGGAGCACAGATACGCAGTATTTT	CASSQGPSGSTDTQYF